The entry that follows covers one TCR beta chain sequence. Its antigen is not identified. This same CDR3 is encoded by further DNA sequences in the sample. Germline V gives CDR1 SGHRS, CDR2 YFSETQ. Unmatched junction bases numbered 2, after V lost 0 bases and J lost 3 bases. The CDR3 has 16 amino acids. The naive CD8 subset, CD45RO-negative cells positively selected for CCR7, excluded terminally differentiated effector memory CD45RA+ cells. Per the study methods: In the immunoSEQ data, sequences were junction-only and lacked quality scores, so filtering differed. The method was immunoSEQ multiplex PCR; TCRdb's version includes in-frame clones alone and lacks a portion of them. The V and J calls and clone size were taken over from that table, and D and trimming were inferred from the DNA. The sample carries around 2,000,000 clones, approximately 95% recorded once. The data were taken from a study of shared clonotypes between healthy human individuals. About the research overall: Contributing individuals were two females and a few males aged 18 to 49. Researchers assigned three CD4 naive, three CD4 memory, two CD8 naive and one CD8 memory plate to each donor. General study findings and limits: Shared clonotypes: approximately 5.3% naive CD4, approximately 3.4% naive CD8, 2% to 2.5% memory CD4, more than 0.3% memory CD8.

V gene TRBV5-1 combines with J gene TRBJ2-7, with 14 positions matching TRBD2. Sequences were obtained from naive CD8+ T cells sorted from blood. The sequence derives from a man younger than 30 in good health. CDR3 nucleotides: TGCGCCAGCAGCTTGGCGGGGACTAGCGGGAGCTACGAGCAGTACTTC. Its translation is CASSLAGTSGSYEQYF.